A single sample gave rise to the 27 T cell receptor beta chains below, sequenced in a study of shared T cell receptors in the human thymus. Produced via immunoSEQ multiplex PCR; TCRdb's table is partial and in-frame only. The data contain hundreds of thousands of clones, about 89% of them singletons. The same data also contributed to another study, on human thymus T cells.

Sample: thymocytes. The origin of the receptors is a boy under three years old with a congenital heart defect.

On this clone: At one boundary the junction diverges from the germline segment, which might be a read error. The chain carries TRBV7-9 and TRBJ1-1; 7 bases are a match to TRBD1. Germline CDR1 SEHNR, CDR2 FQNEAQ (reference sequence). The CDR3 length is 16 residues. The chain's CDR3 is CASTLSMGTEDTEAFF. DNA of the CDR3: TGTGCCAGCACCTTAAGTATGGGGACAGAAGACACTGAAGCTTTCTTT.

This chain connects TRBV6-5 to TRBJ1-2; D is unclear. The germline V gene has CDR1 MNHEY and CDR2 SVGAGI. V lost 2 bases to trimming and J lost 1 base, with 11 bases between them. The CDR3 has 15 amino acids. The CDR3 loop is CASSYTTLNNYGYTF. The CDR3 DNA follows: TGTGCCAGCAGTTACACGACACTGAATAACTATGGCTACACCTTC.

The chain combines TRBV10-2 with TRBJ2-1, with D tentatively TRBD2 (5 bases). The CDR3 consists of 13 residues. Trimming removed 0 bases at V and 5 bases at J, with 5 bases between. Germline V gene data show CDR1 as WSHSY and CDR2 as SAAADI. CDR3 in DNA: TGCGCCAGCAGTGAGTCGGAGGACAATGAGCAGTTCTTC. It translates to CASSESEDNEQFF.

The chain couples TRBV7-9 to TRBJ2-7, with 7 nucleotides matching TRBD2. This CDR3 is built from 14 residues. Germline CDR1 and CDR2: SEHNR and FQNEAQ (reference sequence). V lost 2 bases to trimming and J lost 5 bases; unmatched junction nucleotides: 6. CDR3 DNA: TGTGCCAGCAGCTTATCCGGCGGGAGCAACGAGCAGTACTTC. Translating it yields CASSLSGGSNEQYF.

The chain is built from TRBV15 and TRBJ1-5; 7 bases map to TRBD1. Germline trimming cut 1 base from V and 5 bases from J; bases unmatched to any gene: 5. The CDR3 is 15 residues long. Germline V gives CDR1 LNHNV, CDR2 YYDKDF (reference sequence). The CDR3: CATSRAKQGHQPQHF. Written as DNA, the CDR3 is TGTGCCACCAGCAGAGCGAAACAGGGGCATCAGCCCCAGCATTTT.

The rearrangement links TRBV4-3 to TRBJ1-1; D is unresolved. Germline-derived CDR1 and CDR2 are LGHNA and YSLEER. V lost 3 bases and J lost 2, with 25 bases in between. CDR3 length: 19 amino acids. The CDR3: CASSHNLGGPRVVNTEAFF. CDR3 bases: TGCGCCAGCAGCCACAATCTAGGAGGTCCAAGAGTGGTCAACACTGAAGCTTTCTTT.

The CDR3 nucleotides are TGTGCCAGCAGCTTGGATCTGGAGGGACAGGGGCGCAGGGACACTGAAGCTTTCTTT. This codes for CASSLDLEGQGRRDTEAFF. This chain joins TRBV5-5 and TRBJ1-1; 10 bases map to TRBD1. J lost 3 bases, V lost 0 bases, and 14 bases had no gene match. This CDR3 is built from 19 residues. In germline, CDR1 is SGHKS, CDR2 YYEKEE (reference sequence).

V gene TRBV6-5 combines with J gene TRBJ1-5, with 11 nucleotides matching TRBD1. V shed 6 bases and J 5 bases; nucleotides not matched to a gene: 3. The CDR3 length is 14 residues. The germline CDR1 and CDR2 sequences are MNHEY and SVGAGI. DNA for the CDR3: TGTGCCAGCAGGGACAGGGGGCTGTATCAGCCCCAGCATTTT. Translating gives CASRDRGLYQPQHF.

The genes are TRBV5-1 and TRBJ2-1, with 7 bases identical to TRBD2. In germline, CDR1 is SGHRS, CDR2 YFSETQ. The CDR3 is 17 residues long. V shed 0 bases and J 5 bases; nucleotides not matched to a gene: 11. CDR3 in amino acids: CASSLELTGGGDNEQFF. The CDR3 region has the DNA TGCGCCAGCAGCTTGGAACTTACGGGGGGTGGCGACAATGAGCAGTTCTTC.

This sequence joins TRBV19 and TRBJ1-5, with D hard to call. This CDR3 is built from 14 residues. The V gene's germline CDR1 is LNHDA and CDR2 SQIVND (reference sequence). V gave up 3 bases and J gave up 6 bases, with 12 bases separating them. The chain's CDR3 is CASSMKSGSQPQHF. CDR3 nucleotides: TGTGCCAGTAGTATGAAGAGCGGGAGTCAGCCCCAGCATTTT.

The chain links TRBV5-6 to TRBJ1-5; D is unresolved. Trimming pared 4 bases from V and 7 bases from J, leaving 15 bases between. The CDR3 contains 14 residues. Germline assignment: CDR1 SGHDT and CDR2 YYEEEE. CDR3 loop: CASSVTGSTQPQHF. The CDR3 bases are TGTGCCAGCAGCGTAACCGGGAGTACCCAGCCCCAGCATTTT.

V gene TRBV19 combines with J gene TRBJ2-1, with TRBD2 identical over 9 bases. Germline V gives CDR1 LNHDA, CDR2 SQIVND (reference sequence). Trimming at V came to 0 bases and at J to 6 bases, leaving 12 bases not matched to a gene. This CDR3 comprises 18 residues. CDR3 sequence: CASSIEWVAGEFFNEQFF. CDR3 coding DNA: TGTGCCAGTAGTATAGAATGGGTAGCGGGAGAATTCTTCAATGAGCAGTTCTTC.

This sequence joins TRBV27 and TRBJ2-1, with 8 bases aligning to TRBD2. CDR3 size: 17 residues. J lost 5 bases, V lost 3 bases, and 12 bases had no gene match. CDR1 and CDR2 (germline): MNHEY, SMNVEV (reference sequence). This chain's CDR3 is CASSLLPRLARHNEQFF. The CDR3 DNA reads TGTGCCAGCAGTTTGTTACCTCGACTAGCGCGACACAATGAGCAGTTCTTC.

The CDR3 nucleotides read TGTGCCAGCAGTTACCGCCAGGGTGACTATGGCTACACCTTC. Protein sequence: CASSYRQGDYGYTF. The chain uses TRBV6-5 and TRBJ1-2, with D perhaps TRBD1 (5 bases). The germline V gene encodes CDR1 MNHEY and CDR2 SVGAGI. V lost 2 bases and J lost 3, with 10 bases in between. This CDR3 is built from 14 residues.

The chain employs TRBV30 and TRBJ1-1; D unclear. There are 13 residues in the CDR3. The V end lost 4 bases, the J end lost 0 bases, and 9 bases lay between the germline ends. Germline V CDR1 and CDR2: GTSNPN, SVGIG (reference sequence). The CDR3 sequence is CAWNEQMNTEAFF. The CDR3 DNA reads TGTGCCTGGAACGAGCAAATGAACACTGAAGCTTTCTTT.

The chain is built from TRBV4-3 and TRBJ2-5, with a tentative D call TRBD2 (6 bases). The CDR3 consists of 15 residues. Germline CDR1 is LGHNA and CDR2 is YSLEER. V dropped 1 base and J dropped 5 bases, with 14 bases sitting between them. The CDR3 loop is CASSQGSGEEETQYF. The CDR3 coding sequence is TGCGCCAGCAGCCAAGGTTCGGGGGAGGAGGAGACCCAGTACTTC.

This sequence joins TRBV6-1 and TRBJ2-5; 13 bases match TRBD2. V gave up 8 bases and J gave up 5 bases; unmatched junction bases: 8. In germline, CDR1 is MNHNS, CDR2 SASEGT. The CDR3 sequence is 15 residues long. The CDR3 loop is CASEIGLAGVETQYF. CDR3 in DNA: TGTGCCAGCGAGATCGGACTAGCGGGAGTCGAGACCCAGTACTTC.

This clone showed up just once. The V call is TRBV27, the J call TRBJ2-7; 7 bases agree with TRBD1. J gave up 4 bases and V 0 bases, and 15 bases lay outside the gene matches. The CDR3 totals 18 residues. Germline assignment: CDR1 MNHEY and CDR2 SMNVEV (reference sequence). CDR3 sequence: CASSLSPFRRQGEYEQYF. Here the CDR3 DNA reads TGTGCCAGCAGTTTATCCCCCTTTCGAAGACAGGGCGAATACGAGCAGTACTTC.

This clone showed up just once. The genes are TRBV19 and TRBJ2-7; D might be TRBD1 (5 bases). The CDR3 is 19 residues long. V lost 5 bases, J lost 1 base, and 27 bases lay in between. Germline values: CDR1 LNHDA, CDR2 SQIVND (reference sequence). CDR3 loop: CASSADRQSGPTLSYEQYF. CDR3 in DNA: TGTGCCAGTAGTGCCGATCGACAGTCGGGTCCGACCCTATCCTACGAGCAGTACTTC. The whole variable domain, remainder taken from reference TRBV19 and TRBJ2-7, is DGGITQSPKYLFRKEGQNVTLSCEQNLNHDAMYWYRQDPGQGLRLIYYSQIVNDFQKGDIAEGYSVSREKKESFPLTVTSAQKNPTAFYLCASSADRQSGPTLSYEQYFGPGTRLTVT.

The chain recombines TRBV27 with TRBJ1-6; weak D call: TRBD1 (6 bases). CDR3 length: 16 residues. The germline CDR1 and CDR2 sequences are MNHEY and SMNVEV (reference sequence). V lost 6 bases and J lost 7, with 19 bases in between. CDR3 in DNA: TGTGCCAGCAGACCCGGGACAACCAAGAACAATTCACCCCTCCACTTT. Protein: CASRPGTTKNNSPLHF.

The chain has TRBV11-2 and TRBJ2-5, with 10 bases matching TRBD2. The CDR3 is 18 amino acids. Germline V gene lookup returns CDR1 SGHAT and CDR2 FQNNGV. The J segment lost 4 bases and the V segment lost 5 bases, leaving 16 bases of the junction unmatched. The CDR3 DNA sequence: TGTGCCAGCAGCGACCACGAAGCCAGCGGGAGGGTGAGAGAGACCCAGTACTTC. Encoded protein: CASSDHEASGRVRETQYF.

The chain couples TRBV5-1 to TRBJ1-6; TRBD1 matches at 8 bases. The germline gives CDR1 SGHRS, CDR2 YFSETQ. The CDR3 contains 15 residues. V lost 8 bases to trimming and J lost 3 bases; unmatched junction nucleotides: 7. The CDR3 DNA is TGCGCCAGGCCGACAGGGGTAGGCTATAATTCACCCCTCCACTTT. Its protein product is CARPTGVGYNSPLHF.

This chain's CDR3 is CASSPLIGQGRMNTEAFF. DNA for the CDR3: TGTGCCAGCAGTCCCCTTATAGGACAGGGCCGCATGAACACTGAAGCTTTCTTT. The chain has TRBV28 and TRBJ1-1; 8 nucleotides line up with TRBD1. Germline CDR1 reads MDHEN; CDR2 reads SYDVKM. The V and J ends lost 5 bases and 0 bases, in that order; junction bases with no gene match: 14. This CDR3 is 18 amino acids long.

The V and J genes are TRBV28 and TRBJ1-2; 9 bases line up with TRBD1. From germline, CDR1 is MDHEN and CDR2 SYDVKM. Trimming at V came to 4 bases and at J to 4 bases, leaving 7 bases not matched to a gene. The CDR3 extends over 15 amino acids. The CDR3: CASSSGQGRGYGYTF. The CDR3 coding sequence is TGTGCCAGCAGTTCAGGACAGGGGAGAGGCTATGGCTACACCTTC.

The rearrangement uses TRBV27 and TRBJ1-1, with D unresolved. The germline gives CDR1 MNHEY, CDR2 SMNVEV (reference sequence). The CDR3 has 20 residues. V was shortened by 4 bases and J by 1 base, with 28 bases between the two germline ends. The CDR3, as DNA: TGTGCCAGCAGTTCCCTCATGTTTAGAGGGAAACCGAATACGAACACTGAAGCTTTCTTT. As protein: CASSSLMFRGKPNTNTEAFF.

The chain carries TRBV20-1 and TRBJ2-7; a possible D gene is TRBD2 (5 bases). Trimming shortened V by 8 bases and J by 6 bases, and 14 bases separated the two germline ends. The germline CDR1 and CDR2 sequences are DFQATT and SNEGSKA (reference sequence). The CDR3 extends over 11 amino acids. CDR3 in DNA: TGCAGTCCCCGCCGGGGTAGCGAGCAGTACTTC. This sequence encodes CSPRRGSEQYF.

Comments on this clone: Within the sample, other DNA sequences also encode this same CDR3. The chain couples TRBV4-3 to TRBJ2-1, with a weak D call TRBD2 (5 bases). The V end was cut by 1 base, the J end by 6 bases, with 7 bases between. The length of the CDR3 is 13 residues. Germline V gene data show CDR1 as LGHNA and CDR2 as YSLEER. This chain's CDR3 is CASSQGGGNEQFF. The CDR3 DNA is TGCGCCAGCAGCCAAGGAGGAGGCAATGAGCAGTTCTTC.